This T cell receptor (beta chain) was captured in a study of regulatory T cells in long-lasting Graves disease. Germline CDR1 is MNHEY and CDR2 is SMNVEV (reference sequence). V lost 6 bases and J lost 5, with 10 bases in between. This CDR3 has 13 amino acids. Stated time point: newly diagnosed GD, antithyroid drugs for less than 3 months. After RNA was extracted from PBMCs, the TCR library was made from it. Arm-PCR with iRepertoire HTBI primers amplified the CDR3 regions for these TCR beta libraries. In TCRdb, the multiplex PCR reads were re-called with MiXCR into one record per CDR3 protein. The sample records 550,000 to 700,000 distinct CDR3 sequences, 15% to 20% being singletons. A further study also used this sample, focusing on T cells in Graves' hyperthyroidism and ophthalmopathy.

This sequence was found in a young man with Graves disease. The sample consisted of peripheral blood mononuclear cells (PBMCs), taken at new diagnosis, from a patient treated with antithyroid drugs. This sequence joins TRBV27 and TRBJ2-2; D gene uncertain. As DNA, the CDR3 is TGTGCCAGCAGGGAGACGTATACCGGGGAGCTGTTTTTT. It is translated as CASRETYTGELFF.